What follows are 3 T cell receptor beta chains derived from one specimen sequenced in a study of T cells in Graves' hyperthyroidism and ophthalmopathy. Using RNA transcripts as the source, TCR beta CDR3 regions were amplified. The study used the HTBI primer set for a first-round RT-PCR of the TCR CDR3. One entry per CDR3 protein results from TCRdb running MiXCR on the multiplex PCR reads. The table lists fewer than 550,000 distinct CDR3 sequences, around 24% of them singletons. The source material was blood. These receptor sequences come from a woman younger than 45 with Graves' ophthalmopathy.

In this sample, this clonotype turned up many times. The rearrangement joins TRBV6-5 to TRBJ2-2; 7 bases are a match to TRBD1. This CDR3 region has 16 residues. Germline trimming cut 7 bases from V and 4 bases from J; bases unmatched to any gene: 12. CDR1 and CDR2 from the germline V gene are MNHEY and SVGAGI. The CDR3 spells CASKLEGGRATGELFF. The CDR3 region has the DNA TGTGCCAGCAAGTTAGAAGGGGGCCGGGCCACCGGGGAGCTGTTTTTT.

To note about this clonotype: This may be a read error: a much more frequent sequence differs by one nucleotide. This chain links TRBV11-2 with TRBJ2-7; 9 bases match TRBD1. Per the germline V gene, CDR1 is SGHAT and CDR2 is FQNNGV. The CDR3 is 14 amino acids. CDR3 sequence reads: CASSLNRGPYEQCF. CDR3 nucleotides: TGTGCCAGCAGCTTAAACAGGGGGCCCTACGAGCAGTGCTTC.

This CDR3 reads CASSSGTEDEQYF. The CDR3 DNA is TGTGCCAGCAGTAGTGGGACTGAAGACGAGCAGTACTTC. The genes are TRBV12-3 or TRBV12-4 and TRBJ2-7; D possibly corresponds to TRBD2 (6 bases). This CDR3 has 13 amino acids. Between the trimmed V and J ends, which lost 5 bases and 5 bases, there was a span of 13 bases.